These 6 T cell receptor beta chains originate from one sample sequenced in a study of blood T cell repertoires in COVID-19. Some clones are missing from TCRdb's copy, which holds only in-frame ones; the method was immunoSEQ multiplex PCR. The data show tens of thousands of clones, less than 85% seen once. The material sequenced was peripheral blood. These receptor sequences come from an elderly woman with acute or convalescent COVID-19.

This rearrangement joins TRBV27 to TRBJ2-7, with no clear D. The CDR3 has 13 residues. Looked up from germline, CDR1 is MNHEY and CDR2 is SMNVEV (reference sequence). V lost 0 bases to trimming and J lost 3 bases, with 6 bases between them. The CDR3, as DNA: TGTGCCAGCAGTTTATCTCCTCGCTACGAGCAGTACTTC. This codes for CASSLSPRYEQYF.

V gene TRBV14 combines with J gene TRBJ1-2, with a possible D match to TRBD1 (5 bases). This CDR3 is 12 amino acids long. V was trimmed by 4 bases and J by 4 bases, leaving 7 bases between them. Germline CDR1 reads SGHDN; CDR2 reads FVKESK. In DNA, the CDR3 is TGTGCCAGCAGCCCAGGGCCCTATGGCTACACCTTC. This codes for CASSPGPYGYTF. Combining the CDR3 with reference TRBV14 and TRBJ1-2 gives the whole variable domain EAGVTQFPSHSVIEKGQTVTLRCDPISGHDNLYWYRRVMGKEIKFLLHFVKESKQDESGMPNNRFLAERTGGTYSTLKVQPAELEDSGVYFCASSPGPYGYTFGSGTRLTVV.

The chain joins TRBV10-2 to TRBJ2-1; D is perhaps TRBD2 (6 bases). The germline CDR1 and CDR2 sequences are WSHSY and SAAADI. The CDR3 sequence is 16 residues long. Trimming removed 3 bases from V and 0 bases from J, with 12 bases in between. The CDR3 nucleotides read TGCGCCAGCAGTGAATTTCCTAGCGTCTCCTACAATGAGCAGTTCTTC. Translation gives CASSEFPSVSYNEQFF.

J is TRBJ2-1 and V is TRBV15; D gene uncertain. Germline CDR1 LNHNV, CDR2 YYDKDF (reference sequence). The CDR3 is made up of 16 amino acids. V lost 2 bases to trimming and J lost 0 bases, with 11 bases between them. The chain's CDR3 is CATSRQSRSSYNEQFF. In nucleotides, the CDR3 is TGTGCCACCAGCAGACAGTCCCGGAGCTCCTACAATGAGCAGTTCTTC. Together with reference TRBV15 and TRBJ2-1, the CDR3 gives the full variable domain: DAMVIQNPRYQVTQFGKPVTLSCSQTLNHNVMYWYQQKSSQAPKLLFHYYDKDFNNEADTPDNFQSRRPNTSFCFLDIRSPGLGDTAMYLCATSRQSRSSYNEQFFGPGTRLTVL.

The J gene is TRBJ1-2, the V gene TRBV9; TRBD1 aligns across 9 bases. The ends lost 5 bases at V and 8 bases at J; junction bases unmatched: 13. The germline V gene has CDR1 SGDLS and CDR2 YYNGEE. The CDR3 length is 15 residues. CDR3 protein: CASSQQGAAVEGYTF. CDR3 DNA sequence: TGTGCCAGCAGTCAACAGGGGGCCGCGGTGGAGGGCTACACCTTC.

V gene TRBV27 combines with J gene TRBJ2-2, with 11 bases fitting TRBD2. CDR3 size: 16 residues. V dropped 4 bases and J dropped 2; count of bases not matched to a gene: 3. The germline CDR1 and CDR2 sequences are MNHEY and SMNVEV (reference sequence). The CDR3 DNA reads TGTGCCAGCAGTTCTACTAGCGGGAGAAACACCGGGGAGCTGTTTTTT. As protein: CASSSTSGRNTGELFF.